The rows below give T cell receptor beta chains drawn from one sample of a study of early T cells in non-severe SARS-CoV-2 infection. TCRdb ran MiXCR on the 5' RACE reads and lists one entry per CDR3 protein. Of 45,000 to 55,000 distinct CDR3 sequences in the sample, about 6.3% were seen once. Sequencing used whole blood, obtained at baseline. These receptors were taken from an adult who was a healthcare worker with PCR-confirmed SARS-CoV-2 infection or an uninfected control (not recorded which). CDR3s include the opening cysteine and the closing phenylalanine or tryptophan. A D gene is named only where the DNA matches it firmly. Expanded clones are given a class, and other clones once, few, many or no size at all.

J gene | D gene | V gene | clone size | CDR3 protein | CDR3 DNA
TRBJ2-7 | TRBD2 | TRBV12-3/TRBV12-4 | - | CASSPGLAGGGSYEQYF | TGTGCCAGCAGCCCCGGGCTAGCGGGGGGCGGCTCCTACGAGCAGTACTTC
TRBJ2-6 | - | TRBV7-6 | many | CASSLRANVLTF | TGTGCCAGCAGCTTACGGGCCAACGTCCTGACTTTC
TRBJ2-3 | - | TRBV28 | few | CASSLLRGRESTDTQYF | TGTGCCAGCAGTTTACTCCGGGGGCGGGAGAGCACAGATACGCAGTATTTT
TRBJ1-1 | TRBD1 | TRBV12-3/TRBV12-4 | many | CASRRTGRENTEAFF | TGTGCCAGCAGGCGGACAGGCAGGGAGAACACTGAAGCTTTCTTT
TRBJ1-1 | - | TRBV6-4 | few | CASKRGGIKNTEAFF | TGTGCCAGCAAGAGGGGGGGAATAAAGAACACTGAAGCTTTCTTT
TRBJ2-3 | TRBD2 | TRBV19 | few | CASSRASGKADTQYF | TGTGCCAGTAGTCGGGCTAGCGGGAAAGCGGATACGCAGTATTTT
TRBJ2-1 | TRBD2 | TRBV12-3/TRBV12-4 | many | CASSLGLAGGNEQFF | TGTGCCAGCAGTTTAGGGCTAGCGGGGGGCAATGAGCAGTTCTTC
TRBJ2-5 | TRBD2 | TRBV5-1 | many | CASSLVAGAQETQYF | TGCGCCAGCAGCTTGGTAGCGGGGGCACAAGAGACCCAGTACTTC
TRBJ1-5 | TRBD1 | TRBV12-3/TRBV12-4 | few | CASSLGGGGNQPQHF | TGTGCCAGCAGTTTAGGAGGGGGCGGCAATCAGCCCCAGCATTTT
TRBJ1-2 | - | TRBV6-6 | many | CASSYSRQPVRYGYTF | TGTGCCAGCAGTTACTCGCGACAGCCAGTACGGTATGGCTACACCTTC
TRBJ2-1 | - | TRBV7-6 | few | CASSTHAGYNEQFF | TGTGCCAGCAGCACCCATGCGGGGTACAATGAGCAGTTCTTC
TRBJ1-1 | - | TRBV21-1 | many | CASSGLQGWAEENTEAFF | TGTGCCAGCAGCGGGTTGCAGGGATGGGCGGAGGAGAACACTGAAGCTTTCTTT
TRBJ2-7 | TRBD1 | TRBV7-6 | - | CASSLGQGDLQSSYEQYF | TGTGCCAGCAGCCTCGGACAGGGGGATCTACAGAGCTCCTACGAGCAGTACTTC
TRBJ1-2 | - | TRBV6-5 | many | CASSYQFIGYGYTF | TGTGCCAGCAGTTACCAATTCATCGGCTATGGCTACACCTTC
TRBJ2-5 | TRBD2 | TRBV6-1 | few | CASASSGGTETQYF | TGTGCCAGCGCATCTAGCGGGGGGACGGAGACCCAGTACTTC
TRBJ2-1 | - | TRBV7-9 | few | CASSLSGASAYNEQFF | TGTGCCAGCAGCTTATCAGGTGCTAGCGCGTACAATGAGCAGTTCTTC
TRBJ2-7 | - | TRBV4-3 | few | CASSLGGTGGGYEQYF | TGCGCCAGCAGCCTTGGCGGGACGGGGGGCGGCTACGAGCAGTACTTC
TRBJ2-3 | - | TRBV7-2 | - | CASSQGRITQYF | TGTGCCAGCAGCCAGGGACGTATTACGCAGTATTTT
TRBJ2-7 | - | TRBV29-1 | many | CSVWSGDGEQYF | TGCAGCGTTTGGTCAGGCGATGGAGAGCAGTACTTC
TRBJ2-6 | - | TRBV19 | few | CASSPQGLAGANVLTF | TGTGCCAGTAGTCCGCAGGGGCTGGCTGGGGCCAACGTCCTGACTTTC
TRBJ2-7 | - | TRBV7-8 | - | CASSLARDEQYF | TGTGCCAGCAGCCTTGCCAGGGACGAGCAGTACTTC
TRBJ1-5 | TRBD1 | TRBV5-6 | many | CASSLGDRENQPQHF | TGTGCCAGCAGCTTAGGAGACAGGGAAAATCAGCCCCAGCATTTT